Each of the 30 T cell receptor beta chains below was sequenced from the same sample in a study of response to subunit inactivated influenza vaccine. TCRdb analysed the RT-PCR reads with MiXCR anew, one entry per CDR3 protein. The sample lists fewer than 750,000 distinct CDR3 sequences, about 15% seen once, with 11% in the top ten. The sequencing used PBMCs from blood, collected roughly 12 days after vaccination. The origin of the receptors is a man between 45 and 60 years old who received an inactivated influenza vaccine.

V usage is TRBV25-1 and J usage is TRBJ2-7; D remains unclear. The germline V gene has CDR1 MGHDK and CDR2 SYGVNS. This CDR3 spans 12 amino acids. V shed 3 bases and J shed 4 bases, with 7 bases lying between them. The CDR3 loop is CASSDWGYEQYF. In nucleotides, the CDR3 is TGTGCCAGCAGTGATTGGGGTTACGAGCAGTACTTC.

The CDR3 region is CASSSGTSGPTGELFF. CDR3 nucleotide sequence: TGCGCCAGCAGCTCCGGGACTAGCGGTCCCACCGGGGAGCTGTTTTTT. This rearrangement joins TRBV5-1 to TRBJ2-2; 11 nucleotides align to TRBD2. The CDR3 spans 16 residues. Germline V gene sequence: CDR1 SGHRS, CDR2 YFSETQ. V lost 3 bases, J lost 4 bases, and 5 bases stayed unmatched. Based on the CDR3 plus reference TRBV5-1 and TRBJ2-2, the full variable domain is KAGVTQTPRYLIKTRGQQVTLSCSPISGHRSVSWYQQTPGQGLQFLFEYFSETQRNKGNFPGRFSGRQFSNSRSEMNVSTLELGDSALYLCASSSGTSGPTGELFFGEGSRLTVL.

This clonotype was detected a few times. The V and J genes are TRBV7-2 and TRBJ2-2, with 7 bases aligning to TRBD2. V dropped 2 bases and J dropped 1; count of bases not matched to a gene: 4. Germline values: CDR1 SGHTA, CDR2 FQGNSA. The CDR3 covers 16 residues. The DNA for the CDR3 is TGTGCCAGCAGCTTAAATCAGCGGGGGAACACCGGGGAGCTGTTTTTT. Protein product: CASSLNQRGNTGELFF.

The chain uses TRBV12-3 or TRBV12-4 and TRBJ2-4; TRBD2 might be the D (5 bases). V lost 3 bases to trimming and J lost 0 bases, with 9 bases between them. This CDR3 spans 15 amino acids. The CDR3 DNA reads TGTGCCAGCAGTTTCGGACTTCTAGCCAAAAACATTCAGTACTTC. Protein product: CASSFGLLAKNIQYF.

This clonotype appeared a single time. This chain links TRBV29-1 with TRBJ2-7; 10 nucleotides align to TRBD2. This CDR3 spans 14 amino acids. Germline assignment: CDR1 SQVTM and CDR2 ANQGSEA. V lost 6 bases to trimming and J lost 0 bases; unmatched junction nucleotides: 5. The CDR3 DNA reads TGCAGCGTGGCCGGGACTAGCGCCTCCTACGAGCAGTACTTC. Residues: CSVAGTSASYEQYF.

This clonotype was detected a few times. The rearrangement links TRBV4-1 to TRBJ2-7; D gene ambiguous. The CDR3 extends over 15 amino acids. Trimming removed 1 base from V and 1 base from J, with 11 bases in between. Germline CDR1 and CDR2: MGHRA and YSYEKL. CDR3 protein: CASSQARSSSYEQYF. DNA of the CDR3: TGCGCCAGCAGCCAAGCCCGATCTAGTTCCTACGAGCAGTACTTC.

The table lists this clonotype with many counts. The genes are TRBV12-3 or TRBV12-4 and TRBJ2-2, with 7 bases matching TRBD2. J was trimmed by 7 bases and V by 4 bases; bases with no gene match: 9. The CDR3 loop spans 15 amino acids. CDR3 in DNA: TGTGCCAGCAGTTATCCCAGCGCGGGGGTCGGGGAGCTGTTTTTT. It specifies CASSYPSAGVGELFF.

This clonotype appeared a few times. V gene TRBV6-1 combines with J gene TRBJ2-1; 12 bases are shared with TRBD2. CDR1 and CDR2 (germline): MNHNS, SASEGT. V trimming: 5 bases; J trimming: 7 bases; junction bases outside the gene matches: 6. CDR3 size: 15 residues. The CDR3 sequence is CASSKTSGSRNEQFF. The CDR3 DNA follows: TGTGCCAGCAGTAAGACTAGCGGGAGTAGGAATGAGCAGTTCTTC.

The chain combines TRBV28 with TRBJ2-4; the D gene is possibly TRBD2 (6 bases). Trimming removed 5 bases from V and 1 base from J, with 15 bases in between. The CDR3 contains 16 residues. The germline gives CDR1 MDHEN, CDR2 SYDVKM. This CDR3 reads CASSLGSPGAKNIQYF. CDR3 DNA sequence: TGTGCCAGCAGTCTCGGGAGCCCGGGGGCCAAAAACATTCAGTACTTC.

This clonotype has just a few counts. This chain joins TRBV3-1 and TRBJ2-6; D may be TRBD1 (6 bases). Trimming left V 1 base short and J 2 bases short, with 9 bases between. CDR3 length: 16 amino acids. Germline loops: CDR1 LGHDT, CDR2 YNNKEL (reference sequence). The CDR3 protein is CASSQAGTTGANVLTF. For the CDR3, the DNA is TGTGCCAGCAGCCAAGCTGGGACAACTGGGGCCAACGTCCTGACTTTC.

This clonotype was recorded a few times. The chain has TRBV6-2 or TRBV6-3 and TRBJ2-1, with 7 bases that match TRBD1. This CDR3 region has 16 residues. J lost 3 bases, V lost 2 bases, and 7 bases had no gene match. The germline gives CDR1 MNHEY, CDR2 SVGEGT. The CDR3 loop is CASSYTGQKYYNEQFF. DNA for the CDR3: TGTGCCAGCAGTTACACGGGACAGAAATACTACAATGAGCAGTTCTTC.

The chain employs TRBV7-9 and TRBJ2-2; D is possibly TRBD2 (7 bases). V lost 6 bases and J lost 1, with 12 bases in between. CDR1 and CDR2 from the germline V gene are SEHNR and FQNEAQ (reference sequence). The length of the CDR3 is 15 residues. CDR3 nucleotides: TGTGCCAGCAGGTCCGGGGGGCTGAACACCGGGGAGCTGTTTTTT. Its protein is CASRSGGLNTGELFF.

This clonotype appeared a few times. The V call is TRBV15, the J call TRBJ1-2; the match to TRBD1 covers 7 bases. J was trimmed by 6 bases and V by 5 bases; bases with no gene match: 9. Germline loops: CDR1 LNHNV, CDR2 YYDKDF (reference sequence). CDR3 length: 14 amino acids. CDR3 sequence: CATSPDREEDGYTF. The CDR3 DNA sequence: TGTGCCACCAGCCCAGACAGGGAAGAGGATGGCTACACCTTC.

The rearrangement joins TRBV20-1 to TRBJ2-2, with TRBD1 identical over 7 bases. Germline V CDR1 and CDR2: DFQATT, SNEGSKA (reference sequence). After removal of 5 bases from V and 4 bases from J, the junction contained 7 bases not matched to a gene. The CDR3 sequence is 14 residues long. The CDR3 sequence: CSAESTGSTGELFF. CDR3 coding DNA: TGCAGTGCTGAATCGACAGGGAGCACCGGGGAGCTGTTTTTT.

This clonotype was seen more than once but under ten times. This chain joins TRBV25-1 and TRBJ2-1, with D possibly matching TRBD2 (6 bases). Trimming removed 5 bases from V and 1 base from J, with 12 bases in between. Germline CDR1 is MGHDK and CDR2 is SYGVNS. The CDR3 loop spans 15 amino acids. In nucleotides, the CDR3 is TGTGCCAGCAGTCCGGAGGGGAGGTCCTACAATGAGCAGTTCTTC. Translated: CASSPEGRSYNEQFF.

The chain combines TRBV7-8 with TRBJ2-5; D is perhaps TRBD1 or TRBD2 (6 bases each). Germline-derived CDR1 and CDR2 are SGHVS and FQNEAQ. Trimming cost V 6 bases and J 5 bases, with 16 bases left between them. This CDR3 has 14 residues. CDR3 loop: CASRPGQRAETQYF. The CDR3 nucleotides read TGTGCCAGCAGACCTGGACAGCGGGCTGAGACCCAGTACTTC.

This clonotype was observed at least ten times. V usage is TRBV20-1 and J usage is TRBJ2-3; D perhaps matches TRBD2 (6 bases). Trimming stripped 0 bases from V and 0 bases from J, with 10 bases between. CDR1 and CDR2 from the germline V gene are DFQATT and SNEGSKA (reference sequence). The CDR3 length is 15 residues. CDR3 in amino acids: CSARDWGTSTDTQYF. The CDR3 nucleotides are TGCAGTGCTAGAGATTGGGGGACTAGCACAGATACGCAGTATTTT.

This clonotype was counted between two and nine times. The V and J genes are TRBV20-1 and TRBJ1-5, with D uncertain. Trimming pared 8 bases from V and 2 bases from J, leaving 16 bases between. Germline CDR1 and CDR2: DFQATT and SNEGSKA (reference sequence). The length of the CDR3 is 14 residues. The CDR3 loop reads CSPAKLLGNQPQHF. The CDR3, as DNA: TGCAGTCCAGCTAAATTGCTTGGCAATCAGCCCCAGCATTTT.

In its sample, this clonotype was seen a few times. The J gene is TRBJ2-7, the V gene TRBV12-3 or TRBV12-4, with 11 bases fitting TRBD2. The J segment lost 0 bases and the V segment lost 5 bases, leaving 3 bases of the junction unmatched. The CDR3 covers 15 residues. The CDR3 DNA follows: TGTGCCAGCAGTCGACTAGCGGGAAACTCCTACGAGCAGTACTTC. The encoded protein is CASSRLAGNSYEQYF.

This clonotype was picked up a small number of times. This chain links TRBV9 with TRBJ1-1; D ambiguous. With 1 base removed from V and 0 bases from J, the gap between germline ends came to 4 bases. The length of the CDR3 is 13 residues. Per the germline V gene, CDR1 is SGDLS and CDR2 is YYNGEE. The CDR3 reads CASSVSLNTEAFF. The DNA for the CDR3 is TGTGCCAGCAGCGTATCGCTGAACACTGAAGCTTTCTTT.

In its sample, this clonotype was seen a few times. This chain uses TRBV7-9 with TRBJ2-5; D not resolved. Looked up from germline, CDR1 is SEHNR and CDR2 is FQNEAQ (reference sequence). CDR3 length: 15 residues. Trimming removed 1 base at V and 5 bases at J, with 14 bases between. The CDR3 protein is CASSLVPSEPETQYF. The DNA for the CDR3 is TGTGCCAGCAGCTTAGTGCCAAGCGAACCGGAGACCCAGTACTTC.

This chain joins TRBV20-1 and TRBJ1-2; the match to TRBD1 covers 7 bases. Per germline, CDR1 DFQATT and CDR2 SNEGSKA (reference sequence). The CDR3 runs to 13 residues. The CDR3 is CSGRQGTTYGYTF. For the CDR3, the DNA is TGCAGCGGCCGACAGGGTACGACCTATGGCTACACCTTC.

This clonotype was picked up many times. The J gene is TRBJ2-2, the V gene TRBV12-3 or TRBV12-4; D unclear. The germline V and J ends were trimmed by 6 bases and 6 bases, with 14 bases remaining between them. This CDR3 is 14 amino acids long. CDR3 protein: CASSSPGSAGELFF. In DNA, the CDR3 is TGTGCCAGCAGCTCACCCGGCAGTGCCGGGGAGCTGTTTTTT.

This chain links TRBV11-2 with TRBJ2-2; 11 nucleotides align to TRBD2. The CDR3 spans 16 residues. The trim removed 4 bases at V and 7 bases at J, leaving 8 bases unmatched. Germline assignment: CDR1 SGHAT and CDR2 FQNNGV. Here the CDR3 reads CASSSFSGRALGELFF. Written as DNA, the CDR3 is TGTGCCAGCAGCTCATTTAGCGGGAGGGCCCTCGGGGAGCTGTTTTTT. The full variable domain, in which reference TRBV11-2 and TRBJ2-2 provide the parts outside the CDR3, is EAGVAQSPRYKIIEKRQSVAFWCNPISGHATLYWYQQILGQGPKLLIQFQNNGVVDDSQLPKDRFSAERLKGVDSTLKIQPAKLEDSAVYLCASSSFSGRALGELFFGEGSRLTVL.

Only one count was recorded for this clonotype. This could be a read error, since a much larger clone is one nucleotide away. V and J are TRBV5-1 and TRBJ2-3; no reliable D call. The CDR3 covers 15 residues. Germline V lookup: CDR1 SGHRS, CDR2 YFSETQ. The CDR3 DNA is TGCGCCAGCAGCTTGGGCGGAGCACTCACAGATACGCACTATTTT. As protein: CASSLGGALTDTHYF.

This clonotype was recorded at least ten times. The rearrangement links TRBV11-1 to TRBJ2-7, with 12 bases matching TRBD1. The CDR3 has 15 amino acids. The germline CDR1 and CDR2 sequences are SGHAT and FQDESV (reference sequence). The junction had 5 bases not matched to a gene; V was cut back by 6 bases and J by 2 bases. CDR3 loop: CASRPGQGATYEQYF. CDR3 coding DNA: TGTGCCAGCAGACCGGGACAGGGGGCGACCTACGAGCAGTACTTC.

This clonotype has at least ten counts. The gene calls are TRBV12-3 or TRBV12-4 and TRBJ1-4; no clear D gene. V lost 8 bases and J 5 bases, leaving 12 bases between the germline ends. This CDR3 has 13 amino acids. The CDR3 region is CASAGPPNEKLFF. Written as DNA, the CDR3 is TGTGCCAGCGCGGGTCCTCCCAATGAAAAACTGTTTTTT.

This chain uses TRBV5-5 with TRBJ2-1; 8 bases line up with TRBD1. The V segment lost 4 bases and the J segment 2 bases; nucleotides outside the gene matches: 11. Germline values: CDR1 SGHKS, CDR2 YYEKEE (reference sequence). The CDR3 loop spans 17 amino acids. CDR3 loop: CASSPNLGTGAYNEQFF. CDR3 nucleotide sequence: TGTGCCAGCAGCCCCAATCTGGGGACAGGAGCCTACAATGAGCAGTTCTTC.

The J gene is TRBJ2-3, the V gene TRBV6-2 or TRBV6-3; D gene uncertain. Germline CDR1 MNHEY, CDR2 SVGEGT. The CDR3 extends over 11 amino acids. V was pared by 5 bases and J by 6 bases, with 6 bases between. As DNA, the CDR3 is TGTGCCAGCAGTGAAAGGGATACGCAGTATTTT. This encodes CASSERDTQYF.

The rearrangement links TRBV7-9 to TRBJ2-7; TRBD1 agrees at 10 bases. Germline-derived CDR1 and CDR2 are SEHNR and FQNEAQ (reference sequence). The CDR3 is 13 amino acids. The ends lost 5 bases at V and 6 bases at J; junction bases unmatched: 4. CDR3: CASSRGQGPEQYF. For the CDR3, the DNA is TGTGCCAGCAGCAGGGGACAGGGGCCCGAGCAGTACTTC.